The 17 T cell receptor beta chains in this list originate from one sample, sequenced in a study of human T cells and chemical hapten exposure. The time point was: patch test 1, 2 weeks after DPC sensitization. Treatment specified: therapeutic diphenylcyclopropenone sensitization with weekly scalp DPC. Each CDR3 protein gets one entry after TCRdb re-called the RACE reads with MiXCR. Among some 380,000 distinct CDR3 sequences listed, about 4.8% were seen once. The sample was whole blood, taken in connection with sensitization to the hapten diphenylcyclopropenone (DPC). These receptors were obtained from a woman between 45 and 60 years old with alopecia areata. Some clones in this sample may be carry-over from other donors' samples.

This clonotype was counted ten times or more. This chain links TRBV20-1 with TRBJ1-1; TRBD1 agrees at 9 bases. Trimming took 5 bases from V and 5 from J; bases not matched to a gene: 18. The CDR3 length is 17 residues. From germline, CDR1 is DFQATT and CDR2 SNEGSKA (reference sequence). As DNA, the CDR3 is TGCAGTGCTGGGGGGGGCACAGGGGGCGCCTGGAGGACTGAAGCTTTCTTT. Protein: CSAGGGTGGAWRTEAFF.

This clonotype showed up just a few times. J is TRBJ1-1 and V is TRBV12-3 or TRBV12-4, with D maybe TRBD1 (5 bases). The CDR3 is 13 amino acids. V lost 5 bases and J lost 12, with 19 bases in between. This CDR3 reads CASSPGLGDRPFF. The CDR3 DNA reads TGTGCCAGCAGTCCAGGGCTCGGGGACCGACCTTTCTTT.

V gene TRBV6-5 combines with J gene TRBJ1-1, with D hard to call. Trimming pared 2 bases from V and 1 base from J, leaving 8 bases between. Germline V gene sequence: CDR1 MNHEY, CDR2 SVGAGI. CDR3 length: 14 residues. CDR3 protein: CASSYGSGNTEAFF. DNA of the CDR3: TGTGCCAGCAGTTACGGATCAGGGAACACTGAAGCTTTCTTT.

This clonotype has a count of ten or more. This chain connects TRBV2 to TRBJ2-1, with D tentatively TRBD1 or TRBD2 (6 bases each). The CDR3 length is 12 residues. Trimming stripped 2 bases from V and 8 bases from J, with 7 bases between. CDR1 is SNHLY and CDR2 is FYNNEI in the germline V gene. The CDR3 sequence is CASSERGHEQFF. The CDR3 DNA follows: TGTGCCAGCAGTGAACGGGGGCATGAGCAGTTCTTC.

The chain carries TRBV9 and TRBJ2-3; D ambiguous. V was cut by 0 bases and J by 2 bases, with 13 bases left in between. Germline values: CDR1 SGDLS, CDR2 YYNGEE. This CDR3 contains 16 residues. In nucleotides, the CDR3 is TGTGCCAGCAGCGTAGAATTTGGCCTACTCACAGATACGCAGTATTTT. The encoded protein is CASSVEFGLLTDTQYF.

The table lists this clonotype with many counts. The chain has TRBV7-6 and TRBJ2-7; 10 nucleotides line up with TRBD2. V gave up 4 bases and J gave up 7 bases; unmatched junction bases: 7. The CDR3 loop spans 14 amino acids. Germline CDR1 SGHVS, CDR2 FNYEAQ. The CDR3 here is CASSSPGLAREQYF. The CDR3 bases are TGTGCCAGCAGCTCCCCGGGACTAGCGCGGGAGCAGTACTTC.

This clonotype has a handful of counts. The rearrangement uses TRBV6-2 or TRBV6-3 and TRBJ1-4, with D unclear. CDR3 size: 14 residues. The ends were cut back, 4 bases at V and 8 bases at J, with 14 bases in the middle. CDR1 is MNHEY, CDR2 SVGEGT, per germline. CDR3 nucleotide sequence: TGTGCCAGCAGTTCTCCATCTCTGAGGGAAAAACTGTTTTTT. Protein: CASSSPSLREKLFF.

This clonotype was counted ten times or more. CDR3 protein: CASSLGAPGELFF. CDR3 nucleotide sequence: TGTGCCAGCAGCTTGGGAGCACCCGGGGAGCTGTTTTTT. The chain employs TRBV5-6 and TRBJ2-2; D is unresolved. CDR1 is SGHDT, CDR2 YYEEEE, per germline. The CDR3 spans 13 residues. V lost 0 bases and J lost 6, with 6 bases in between.

This rearrangement joins TRBV7-2 to TRBJ2-6; 9 nucleotides line up with TRBD1. The germline V gene encodes CDR1 SGHTA and CDR2 FQGNSA. The V and J ends lost 4 bases and 3 bases, in that order; junction bases with no gene match: 7. The CDR3 is 17 amino acids. CDR3 DNA sequence: TGTGCCAGCAGCTCGCCGGGACAGGGACTTGGGGCCAACGTCCTGACTTTC. Protein sequence: CASSSPGQGLGANVLTF.

This clonotype was picked up many times. The genes are TRBV9 and TRBJ2-5, with D perhaps matching TRBD2 (5 bases). The length of the CDR3 is 14 residues. The V end was cut by 0 bases, the J end by 2 bases, with 8 bases between. Germline V gene lookup returns CDR1 SGDLS and CDR2 YYNGEE. The CDR3: CASSVGTGQETQYF. CDR3 in DNA: TGTGCCAGCAGCGTAGGGACTGGGCAAGAGACCCAGTACTTC.

This clonotype showed up many times. CDR3 region: CASSLRTEKLFF. The CDR3 DNA reads as TGTGCCAGCAGTTTGAGGACGGAAAAACTGTTTTTT. This chain connects TRBV28 to TRBJ1-4; no firm D call. CDR3 length: 12 amino acids. V shed 3 bases and J shed 8 bases, with 7 bases lying between them. The germline CDR1 and CDR2 sequences are MDHEN and SYDVKM.

This clonotype was counted ten times or more. V gene TRBV20-1 combines with J gene TRBJ2-7; D perhaps matches TRBD2 (5 bases). The CDR3 is 12 residues long. CDR1 and CDR2 from the germline V gene are DFQATT and SNEGSKA (reference sequence). Trimming removed 7 bases from V and 0 bases from J, with 10 bases in between. The CDR3 loop reads CSGSVSSYEQYF. The CDR3 coding sequence is TGCAGTGGTAGCGTAAGCTCCTACGAGCAGTACTTC.

This clonotype was picked up many times. The chain employs TRBV20-1 and TRBJ2-2; perhaps TRBD1 as D (5 bases). The ends were cut back, 2 bases at V and 4 bases at J, with 11 bases in the middle. CDR1 and CDR2 (germline): DFQATT, SNEGSKA (reference sequence). This CDR3 spans 14 amino acids. The CDR3 DNA follows: TGCAGTGCTAGAATCAGGGCGTCCACCGGGGAGCTGTTTTTT. It codes for CSARIRASTGELFF.

In this sample, this clonotype turned up many times. The CDR3 DNA sequence: TGCGCCAGCAGCCGAGAAGGAGTGGAAAAACTGTTTTTT. Residues: CASSREGVEKLFF. The rearrangement joins TRBV4-1 to TRBJ1-4; D gene uncertain. Germline CDR1 and CDR2: MGHRA and YSYEKL. The V and J ends lost 4 bases and 8 bases respectively, with 11 bases between them. This CDR3 region has 13 residues.

This clonotype was counted many times. The chain links TRBV29-1 to TRBJ2-5; weak D call: TRBD1 (6 bases). Germline lookup yields CDR1 SQVTM and CDR2 ANQGSEA. The CDR3 covers 11 residues. V was shortened by 3 bases and J by 7 bases, with 9 bases between the two germline ends. This CDR3 is CSVEQGRTQYF. DNA for the CDR3: TGCAGCGTTGAGCAGGGGAGGACCCAGTACTTC. The full variable domain, in which reference TRBV29-1 and TRBJ2-5 provide the parts outside the CDR3, is SAVISQKPSRDICQRGTSLTIQCQVDSQVTMMFWYRQQPGQSLTLIATANQGSEATYESGFVIDKFPISRPNLTFSTLTVSNMSPEDSSIYLCSVEQGRTQYFGPGTRLLVL.

The chain carries TRBV2 and TRBJ1-5, with unresolved D. Germline lookup yields CDR1 SNHLY and CDR2 FYNNEI. The CDR3 is 15 residues long. Deletions cut 2 bases from V and 3 bases from J, with 11 bases between. CDR3 protein: CASSEIEYFNQPQHF. The CDR3 DNA is TGTGCCAGCAGTGAAATTGAGTATTTCAATCAGCCCCAGCATTTT.

The chain uses TRBV6-2 or TRBV6-3 and TRBJ1-1; D is undetermined. V lost 7 bases and J lost 5, with 11 bases in between. This CDR3 is 12 amino acids long. The germline gives CDR1 MNHEY, CDR2 SVGEGT. The DNA of the CDR3 is TGTGCCAGCACCTTTGGAGGTACTGAAGCTTTCTTT. Amino acids: CASTFGGTEAFF.